Sequencing of this T cell receptor (beta chain) was carried out in a study of T-cell reconstitution after alpha-beta-depleted transplantation in children. In the case of this clonotype: The antigen remains unidentified.

It was with unique molecular identifiers that the TCRbeta library was prepared. Using its own MiXCR run on the PCR reads, TCRdb lists one record per CDR3 protein. Of hundreds of thousands of distinct CDR3 sequences listed, 10% to 15% were seen once; the top ten hold over 2%. The CDR3 runs to 14 residues. V trimming: 0 bases; J trimming: 6 bases; junction bases outside the gene matches: 7. CDR1 is DFQATT and CDR2 is SNEGSKA in the germline V gene (reference sequence). Study conclusions and caveats: Fresh T-cell production supplied most of the T-cell counts and diversity seen one year after transplant. Several hundred rapidly expanded clones from non-depleted graft cells reportedly supplied alpha-beta T cells about two months post-transplant.

The sequence was collected from a male patient aged 5 to 17 who had a stem cell transplant for acute myeloid leukemia, so the T cells may come from the graft donor. Source: PBMCs, mostly from graft donor cells, taken 360 days after TCRalphabeta/CD19-depleted stem cell transplant. This chain joins TRBV20-1 and TRBJ2-7, with 8 positions matching TRBD2. CDR3 sequence (DNA): TGCAGTGCTAGAGATATGGCGGGACTAGGCGAGCAGTACTTC. The encoded protein is CSARDMAGLGEQYF.